This TCR beta chain came from a study of cytomegalovirus exposure and HLA in healthy donors. A note on this clone: Its antigen remains unidentified. The junction differs from germline at one of its ends, possibly a read error.

In the PCR, 60 Vbeta and 13 Jbeta primers were used. Sequencing was performed with immunoSEQ multiplex PCR; in TCRdb, only in-frame clones are kept and a portion is missing. The table includes over 85,000 clones, roughly 83% detected once. Regarding the study as a whole: For most TCR beta V segments, an earlier analysis put the productive rate at about 87% or about 30% of the time. The Asian-associated ancestry cluster reportedly had fewer N-insertions than the approximately 690-donor mean in a later analysis. Reportedly, HLA-A and HLA-B alleles of most subjects were accurately predicted from TCR beta.

The CDR3 is 15 amino acids. The germline CDR1 and CDR2 sequences are SSHAT and FNYEAQ (reference sequence). The material sequenced was PBMCs. This sequence joins TRBV7-7 and TRBJ2-3; tentative D call: TRBD1 (6 bases). The receptor's source is a man in his forties or fifties in good health and CMV-seronegative. CDR3 in DNA: TGTGCTAGCAGCTTTAGGGGGTCTAGCACAGATACGCAGTATTTT. As protein: CASSFRGSSTDTQYF. The full variable domain, rest sourced from reference TRBV7-7 and TRBJ2-3, is GAGVSQSPRYKVTKRGQDVTLRCDPISSHATLYWYQQALGQGPEFLTYFNYEAQPDKSGLPSDRFSAERPEGSISTLTIQRTEQRDSAMYRCASSFRGSSTDTQYFGPGTRLTVL.